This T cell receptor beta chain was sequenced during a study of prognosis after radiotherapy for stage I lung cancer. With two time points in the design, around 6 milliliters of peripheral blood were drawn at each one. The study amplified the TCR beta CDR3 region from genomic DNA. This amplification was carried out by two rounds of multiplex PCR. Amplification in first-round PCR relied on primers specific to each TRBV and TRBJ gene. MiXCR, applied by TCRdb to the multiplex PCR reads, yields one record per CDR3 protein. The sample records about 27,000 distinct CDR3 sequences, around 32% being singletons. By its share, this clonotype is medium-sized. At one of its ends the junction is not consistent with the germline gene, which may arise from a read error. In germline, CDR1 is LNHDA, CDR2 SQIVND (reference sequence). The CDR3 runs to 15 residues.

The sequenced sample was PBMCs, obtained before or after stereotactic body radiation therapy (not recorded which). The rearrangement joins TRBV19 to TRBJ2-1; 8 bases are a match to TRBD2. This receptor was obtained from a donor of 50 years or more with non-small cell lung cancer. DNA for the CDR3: TGTGCCAGTAGAATAGCGGGACTTGAAAGGAATGAGCAGTTCTTC. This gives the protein CASRIAGLERNEQFF.